The sequence of this TCR beta chain was determined in a study of regulatory T cells in long-lasting Graves disease. Study-wide background: A definition of persistent Graves' disease required over 5 years of antithyroid drugs plus positive TSH receptor antibodies.

The study's findings and limits: Owing to a sample size that was small, accuracy may have been reduced. The study found lower TCR diversity in persistent Graves' patients than in newly diagnosed ones.

Libraries of TCR beta came from iRepertoire HTBI primers plus Arm-PCR of CDR3 regions. TCRdb used MiXCR to reprocess the multiplex PCR reads, holding one entry per CDR3 protein. The sample records under 500,000 distinct CDR3 sequences, less than 25% being singletons. This clonotype appeared many times. What it binds is unknown. CDR3 length equals 17 residues. CDR1 SGHTA and CDR2 FQGNSA come from the germline V gene. Trimming pared 6 bases from V and 8 bases from J, leaving 25 bases between. The time point here: persistent/refractory GD, antithyroid drugs over 5 years with positive TRAb. PBMCs were the source of the RNA used for TCR sequencing. American Thyroid Association guidelines were used to diagnose Graves' disease.

V gene TRBV7-2 combines with J gene TRBJ1-4; tentatively, D is TRBD1 (5 bases). The input for sequencing was peripheral blood mononuclear cells (PBMCs), taken when the disease was refractory, from a patient treated with antithyroid drugs. The receptor was isolated from a female donor with Graves disease. The CDR3 sequence: CASRFVPYRGDFEKLFF. The DNA of the CDR3 is TGTGCCAGCAGATTTGTTCCTTATCGGGGGGATTTCGAAAAACTGTTTTTT.